The clone carrying this TCR beta chain has just one count. Its target is not known. The data were obtained in a study of cytomegalovirus exposure and HLA in healthy donors. General observations from the study: Relative to equally common others, HLA-associated TCR beta chains showed greater clonal expansion in a later analysis. V- and J-gene trimming in TCR beta was tied to a missense DCLRE1C variant by an analysis performed later. A few of the chains that were CMV-associated were confirmed in vitro to be specific for CMV antigens.

Germline CDR1 reads MDHEN; CDR2 reads SYDVKM. This CDR3 spans 13 amino acids. Trimming removed 8 bases from V and 6 bases from J; junction bases left unmatched: 5. Primers: 60 Vbeta forward and 13 Jbeta reverse. The assay was immunoSEQ multiplex PCR, and TCRdb's table has in-frame clones only and misses some. Among over 100,000 clones listed, approximately 82% were seen once. This chain uses TRBV28 with TRBJ1-5, with 9 bases identical to TRBD1. The TCR was taken from a man aged 35-49 years in good health and CMV-seronegative. Material for sequencing was PBMCs. The CDR3 sequence: CASGTGKVQPQHF. In DNA form, the CDR3 reads TGTGCCAGCGGGACAGGGAAGGTTCAGCCCCAGCATTTT.